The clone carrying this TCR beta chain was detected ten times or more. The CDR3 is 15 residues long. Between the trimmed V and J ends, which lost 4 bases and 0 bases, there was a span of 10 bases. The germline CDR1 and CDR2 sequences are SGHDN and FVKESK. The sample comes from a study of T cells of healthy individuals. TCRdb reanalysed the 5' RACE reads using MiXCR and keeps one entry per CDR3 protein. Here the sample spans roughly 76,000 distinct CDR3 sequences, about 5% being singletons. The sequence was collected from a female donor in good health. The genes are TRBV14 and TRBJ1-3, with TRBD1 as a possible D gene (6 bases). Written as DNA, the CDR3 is TGTGCCAGCAGCCTCGGGACAACCTCTGGAAACACCATATATTTT. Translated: CASSLGTTSGNTIYF.